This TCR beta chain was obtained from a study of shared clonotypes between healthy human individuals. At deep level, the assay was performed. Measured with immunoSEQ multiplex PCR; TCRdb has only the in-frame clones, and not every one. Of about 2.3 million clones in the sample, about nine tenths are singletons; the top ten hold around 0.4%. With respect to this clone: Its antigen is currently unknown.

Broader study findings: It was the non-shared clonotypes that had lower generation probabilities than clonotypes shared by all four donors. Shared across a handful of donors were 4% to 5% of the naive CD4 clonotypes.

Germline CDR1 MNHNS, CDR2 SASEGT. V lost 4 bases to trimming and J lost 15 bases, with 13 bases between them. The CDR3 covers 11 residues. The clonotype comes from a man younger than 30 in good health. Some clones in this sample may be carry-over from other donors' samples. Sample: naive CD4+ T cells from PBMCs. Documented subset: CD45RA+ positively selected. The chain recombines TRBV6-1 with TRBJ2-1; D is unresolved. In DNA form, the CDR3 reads TGTGCCAGCAGTGTATCTACTGTCCCGTTCTTC. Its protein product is CASSVSTVPFF.